The 6 T cell receptor beta chains presented below share a single source sample, sequenced in a study of shared clonotypes between healthy human individuals. Naive CD8 cells lacked CD45RO and underwent positive selection for CCR7, leaving out terminally differentiated effector memory CD45RA+ cells. The protocol was immunoSEQ multiplex PCR, while the TCRdb copy is restricted to in-frame clones and leaves out a portion. This sample yields over 2 million clones, of which around 96% are seen a single time; more than 0.95% belongs to the top ten. The sequencing sample was made of naive CD8+ T cells sorted from blood. The origin of the receptors is a man in his late teens or twenties in good health.

The chain combines TRBV30 with TRBJ2-2; D is unresolved. The length of the CDR3 is 11 residues. Deletions cut 4 bases from V and 6 bases from J, with 6 bases between. Germline CDR1 GTSNPN, CDR2 SVGIG (reference sequence). The CDR3 sequence is CAWKGSGELFF. The CDR3 region has the DNA TGTGCCTGGAAGGGTTCCGGGGAGCTGTTTTTT. Using reference TRBV30 and TRBJ2-2 for the parts outside the CDR3, the full variable domain is SQTIHQWPATLVQPVGSPLSLECTVEGTSNPNLYWYRQAAGRGLQLLFYSVGIGQISSEVPQNLSASRPQDRQFILSSKKLLLSDSGFYLCAWKGSGELFFGEGSRLTVL.

The rearrangement links TRBV9 to TRBJ2-5; D is unclear. Germline V CDR1 and CDR2: SGDLS, YYNGEE. This CDR3 comprises 15 residues. V dropped 0 bases and J dropped 5 bases, with 14 bases sitting between them. Here the CDR3 DNA reads TGTGCCAGCAGCGTAGCTGGTAGGGTGGGGGAGACCCAGTACTTC. It codes for CASSVAGRVGETQYF.

This rearrangement joins TRBV7-9 to TRBJ2-5, with D unclear. V gave up 5 bases and J gave up 4 bases, with 17 bases separating them. This CDR3 has 15 residues. CDR1 is SEHNR and CDR2 is FQNEAQ in the germline V gene (reference sequence). The CDR3 protein is CASSATFRQVETQYF. The CDR3, as DNA: TGTGCCAGCAGCGCAACCTTTCGCCAGGTAGAGACCCAGTACTTC. Together with reference TRBV7-9 and TRBJ2-5, the CDR3 gives the full variable domain: DTGVSQNPRHKITKRGQNVTFRCDPISEHNRLYWYRQTLGQGPEFLTYFQNEAQLEKSRLLSDRFSAERPKGSFSTLEIQRTEQGDSAMYLCASSATFRQVETQYFGPGTRLLVL.

The chain has TRBV7-8 and TRBJ1-4; the D gene is possibly TRBD1 (5 bases). The CDR3 consists of 16 residues. CDR1 SGHVS and CDR2 FQNEAQ come from the germline V gene. Trimming took 1 base from V and 0 from J, leaving 9 bases between them. This chain's CDR3 is CASSLGNRPTNEKLFF. The CDR3 bases are TGTGCCAGCAGCTTAGGCAACAGGCCAACTAATGAAAAACTGTTTTTT.

This chain joins TRBV4-1 and TRBJ2-7, with 7 bases identical to TRBD1. The V and J ends lost 0 bases and 3 bases, in that order; junction bases with no gene match: 5. Germline CDR1 reads MGHRA; CDR2 reads YSYEKL. The CDR3 extends over 15 amino acids. CDR3 nucleotide sequence: TGCGCCAGCAGCCAAGATCCGGACAGGAACTACGAGCAGTACTTC. Amino acid sequence: CASSQDPDRNYEQYF.

The CDR3 sequence is CASSRMTSGINTGELFF. In nucleotides, the CDR3 is TGTGCCAGCAGCCGAATGACTAGCGGTATTAACACCGGGGAGCTGTTTTTT. The rearrangement uses TRBV16 and TRBJ2-2; 9 bases align to TRBD2. Germline CDR1 is KGHSY and CDR2 is FQNENV. V lost 4 bases, J lost 2 bases, and 8 bases stayed unmatched. The CDR3 extends over 17 amino acids.